These 20 T cell receptor beta chains originate from one sample sequenced in a study of CD8 T cells in Susac syndrome. The RNA input was about 0.5 to 1 ug, and it was reverse transcribed with random hexamers. TCRdb used MiXCR to reprocess the immunoSEQ multiplex PCR reads, holding one entry per CDR3 protein. The sample has some 300,000 distinct CDR3 sequences, over 75% seen once; the top ten hold approximately 0.18%. Material: CD8+ T cells from PBMCs. The receptors were gathered from a human donor with multiple sclerosis.

In its sample, this clonotype was seen once. This chain joins TRBV9 and TRBJ2-1; no clear D gene. Deletions cut 3 bases from V and 5 bases from J, with 12 bases between. CDR1 is SGDLS, CDR2 YYNGEE, per germline. The CDR3 totals 14 residues. CDR3: CASSGGWVNNEQFF. Written as DNA, the CDR3 is TGTGCCAGCAGCGGGGGTTGGGTGAACAATGAGCAGTTCTTC.

This rearrangement joins TRBV7-2 to TRBJ1-4; D may be TRBD1 (6 bases). The CDR3 contains 13 residues. Trimming pared 4 bases from V and 7 bases from J, leaving 10 bases between. Germline V gene data show CDR1 as SGHTA and CDR2 as FQGNSA. In nucleotides, the CDR3 is TGTGCCAGCAGCTCTACAGGGTCTGAAAAACTGTTTTTT. Translated: CASSSTGSEKLFF. Full variable domain (missing parts from reference TRBV7-2 and TRBJ1-4): GAGVSQSPSNKVTEKGKDVELRCDPISGHTALYWYRQSLGQGLEFLIYFQGNSAPDKSGLPSDRFSAERTGGSVSTLTIQRTQQEDSAVYLCASSSTGSEKLFFGSGTQLSVL.

This chain links TRBV6-5 with TRBJ1-1; D remains unclear. Trimming cost V 11 bases and J 4 bases, with 17 bases left between them. The CDR3 is 13 residues long. Germline V gene data show CDR1 as MNHEY and CDR2 as SVGAGI. DNA for the CDR3: TGTGCCGTACATAGGGTGAGCGGCACTGAAGCTTTCTTT. Translated, it gives CAVHRVSGTEAFF.

The J gene is TRBJ2-7, the V gene TRBV4-1; 9 bases match TRBD2. The CDR3 is made up of 15 amino acids. The germline CDR1 and CDR2 sequences are MGHRA and YSYEKL. After removal of 1 base from V and 4 bases from J, the junction contained 5 bases not matched to a gene. The CDR3 spells CASSQVAAGGYEQYF. In DNA form, the CDR3 reads TGCGCCAGCAGCCAAGTGGCTGCGGGGGGGTACGAGCAGTACTTC.

This chain uses TRBV27 with TRBJ2-7; D may be TRBD1 or TRBD2 (5 bases each). V lost 3 bases, J lost 4 bases, and 16 bases lay in between. The V gene's germline CDR1 is MNHEY and CDR2 SMNVEV (reference sequence). The CDR3 sequence is 15 residues long. This CDR3 reads CASSLGDQRWYEQYF. Here the CDR3 DNA reads TGTGCCAGCAGTTTGGGGGACCAGCGATGGTACGAGCAGTACTTC.

This clonotype was seen only a few times. The chain has TRBV2 and TRBJ2-7; possible D gene TRBD2, 5 bases. Germline V lookup: CDR1 SNHLY, CDR2 FYNNEI. CDR3 length: 13 residues. V lost 0 bases and J lost 3, with 6 bases in between. The CDR3 reads CASSEASVYEQYF. The CDR3 DNA is TGTGCCAGCAGTGAAGCTAGCGTCTACGAGCAGTACTTC.

The chain carries TRBV7-9 and TRBJ2-1; D is unclear. Germline V lookup: CDR1 SEHNR, CDR2 FQNEAQ (reference sequence). V shed 1 base and J shed 8 bases, with 15 bases lying between them. The CDR3 sequence is 15 residues long. CDR3 DNA sequence: TGTGCCAGCAGCTTAGATGTGACCCGAAGAGATGAGCAGTTCTTC. This translates into CASSLDVTRRDEQFF.

This rearrangement joins TRBV4-3 to TRBJ2-1; D possibly matches TRBD1 or TRBD2 (5 bases each). V was clipped by 0 bases and J by 4 bases, with 16 bases between them. This CDR3 is 17 amino acids long. Germline CDR1 and CDR2: LGHNA and YSLEER. The DNA of the CDR3 is TGCGCCAGCAGCCAAGATCCGGGGAGAGGGGCATACAATGAGCAGTTCTTC. Encoded protein: CASSQDPGRGAYNEQFF.

The chain carries TRBV28 and TRBJ2-5; TRBD2 matches 9 bases. From germline, CDR1 is MDHEN and CDR2 SYDVKM. The CDR3 is 17 residues long. V dropped 6 bases and J dropped 1; count of bases not matched to a gene: 12. The CDR3 DNA sequence: TGTGCCAGCAGCCCCCTCGGGACTAGCAGTTTCCAAGAGACCCAGTACTTC. It encodes CASSPLGTSSFQETQYF.

This chain uses TRBV9 with TRBJ2-1; 10 nucleotides match TRBD2. The V gene's germline CDR1 is SGDLS and CDR2 YYNGEE. The CDR3 extends over 16 amino acids. Unmatched junction bases numbered 8, after V lost 4 bases and J lost 4 bases. The CDR3 reads CASSPALAGVYNEQFF. The CDR3 DNA reads as TGTGCCAGCAGCCCGGCTCTAGCGGGAGTTTACAATGAGCAGTTCTTC.

This clonotype appeared a single time. The chain links TRBV27 to TRBJ2-7; D is ambiguous. The CDR3 spans 13 residues. Trimming pared 5 bases from V and 0 bases from J, leaving 8 bases between. Germline-derived CDR1 and CDR2 are MNHEY and SMNVEV (reference sequence). The CDR3 sequence is CASSPHSSYEQYF. CDR3 nucleotides: TGTGCCAGCAGTCCTCACTCCTCCTACGAGCAGTACTTC.

This chain links TRBV20-1 with TRBJ2-7; 7 positions match TRBD2. The CDR3 covers 15 residues. Trimming took 6 bases from V and 1 from J; bases not matched to a gene: 12. Germline-derived CDR1 and CDR2 are DFQATT and SNEGSKA (reference sequence). The CDR3 is CSAPPLGLPSYEQYF. CDR3 nucleotide sequence: TGCAGTGCCCCCCCCCTGGGACTACCGTCCTACGAGCAGTACTTC.

The V and J genes are TRBV7-9 and TRBJ1-4; no reliable D call. The CDR3 spans 13 residues. The ends were cut back, 0 bases at V and 6 bases at J, with 5 bases in the middle. CDR1 and CDR2 (germline): SEHNR, FQNEAQ (reference sequence). The CDR3 is CASSLAPDEKLFF. CDR3 sequence (DNA): TGTGCCAGCAGCTTAGCCCCCGATGAAAAACTGTTTTTT.

This clonotype was counted a few times. V gene TRBV6-1 combines with J gene TRBJ2-1; tentative D call: TRBD1 (5 bases). V gave up 6 bases and J gave up 4 bases, with 22 bases separating them. The CDR3 consists of 17 residues. Germline values: CDR1 MNHNS, CDR2 SASEGT. The CDR3 spells CASSSTFKGMPYNEQFF. The CDR3 DNA reads as TGTGCCAGCAGCTCGACCTTTAAGGGGATGCCGTACAATGAGCAGTTCTTC.

This chain's CDR3 is CASSVTVYTEAFF. The CDR3 bases are TGTGCCAGCAGCGTGACAGTGTACACTGAAGCTTTCTTT. The chain employs TRBV13 and TRBJ1-1, with D perhaps matching TRBD1 (5 bases). Looked up from germline, CDR1 is PRHDT and CDR2 is FYEKMQ (reference sequence). V lost 5 bases, J lost 3 bases, and 10 bases lay in between. The CDR3 has 13 amino acids.

The genes are TRBV5-5 and TRBJ1-2; D is unclear. Germline-derived CDR1 and CDR2 are SGHKS and YYEKEE (reference sequence). This CDR3 is built from 13 residues. V was shortened by 0 bases and J by 4 bases, with 7 bases between the two germline ends. In nucleotides, the CDR3 is TGTGCCAGCAGCTTGGATGCGGGCTATGGCTACACCTTC. This sequence encodes CASSLDAGYGYTF. Together with reference TRBV5-5 and TRBJ1-2, the CDR3 gives the full variable domain: DAGVTQSPTHLIKTRGQQVTLRCSPISGHKSVSWYQQVLGQGPQFIFQYYEKEERGRGNFPDRFSARQFPNYSSELNVNALLLGDSALYLCASSLDAGYGYTFGSGTRLTVV.

CDR3 nucleotides: TGTGCCACCTGGACAGGAGCCTACGTATACACTGAAGCTTTCTTT. Amino acids: CATWTGAYVYTEAFF. The chain has TRBV28 and TRBJ1-1; the match to TRBD1 covers 7 bases. CDR1 is MDHEN, CDR2 SYDVKM, per germline. V shed 10 bases and J 3 bases; nucleotides not matched to a gene: 14. The CDR3 totals 15 residues.

The V gene is TRBV30, the J gene TRBJ1-1; a possible D gene is TRBD1 (5 bases). With 1 base removed from V and 4 bases from J, the gap between germline ends came to 16 bases. This CDR3 comprises 15 residues. Germline assignment: CDR1 GTSNPN and CDR2 SVGIG (reference sequence). The CDR3 is CAWSEDKGLGTEAFF. The CDR3 DNA sequence: TGTGCCTGGAGTGAAGATAAGGGGTTGGGCACTGAAGCTTTCTTT.

The chain combines TRBV4-2 with TRBJ2-1, with D possibly being TRBD2 (6 bases). The CDR3 contains 18 residues. The germline V gene has CDR1 LGHNA and CDR2 YNFKEQ. The V and J ends lost 1 base and 5 bases respectively, with 21 bases between them. The CDR3, as DNA: TGTGCCAGCAGCCAAGTGGGGCGGGACTCGGATTGGCACAATGAGCAGTTCTTC. It translates to CASSQVGRDSDWHNEQFF.

This chain joins TRBV12-3 or TRBV12-4 and TRBJ2-1; 7 nucleotides line up with TRBD2. J was trimmed by 6 bases and V by 8 bases; bases with no gene match: 16. CDR3 size: 16 residues. The CDR3 DNA is TGTGCCAGCTTTAATACCGGGACTACCCCATTCAATGAGCAGTTCTTC. The encoded protein is CASFNTGTTPFNEQFF.